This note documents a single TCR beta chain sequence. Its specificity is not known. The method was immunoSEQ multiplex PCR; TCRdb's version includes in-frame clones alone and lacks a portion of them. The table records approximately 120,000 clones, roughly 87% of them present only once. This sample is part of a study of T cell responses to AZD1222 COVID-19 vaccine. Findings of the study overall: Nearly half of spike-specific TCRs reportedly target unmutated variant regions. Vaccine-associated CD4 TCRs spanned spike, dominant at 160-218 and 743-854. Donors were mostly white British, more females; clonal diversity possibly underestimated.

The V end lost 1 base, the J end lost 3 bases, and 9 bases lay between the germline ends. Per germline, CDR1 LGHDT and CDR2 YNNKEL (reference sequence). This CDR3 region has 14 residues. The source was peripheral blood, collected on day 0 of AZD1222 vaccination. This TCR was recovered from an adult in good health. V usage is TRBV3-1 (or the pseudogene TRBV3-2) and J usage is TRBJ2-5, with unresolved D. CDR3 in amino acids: CASSQAWDKETQYF. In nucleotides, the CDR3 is TGTGCCAGCAGCCAAGCCTGGGATAAAGAGACCCAGTACTTC.